Presented here are 17 T cell receptor beta chains from one specimen sequenced in a study of T-cell reconstitution after alpha-beta-depleted transplantation in children. The study's findings and limits: By one year post-transplant, T-cell counts and diversity largely arose from T cells that were newly produced.

A TCRbeta library incorporating unique molecular identifiers was prepared. TCRdb recomputed calls from the PCR reads with MiXCR, one row per CDR3 protein. The sample has some 300,000 distinct CDR3 sequences, nearly 8% seen once. Their specific antigens are unknown. This sample comprised peripheral blood, obtained 360 days after TCRalphabeta/CD19-depleted stem cell transplant. The receptors here all came from a female patient aged 2 to 10 who had a stem cell transplant for Fanconi anemia, so the T cells may come from the graft donor.

Ten or more counts support this clonotype. The genes are TRBV2 and TRBJ2-3; 9 nucleotides line up with TRBD2. V gave up 3 bases and J gave up 2 bases; unmatched junction bases: 3. The CDR3 has 15 residues. Germline loops: CDR1 SNHLY, CDR2 FYNNEI. CDR3 loop: CASSEAGGSTDTQYF. DNA of the CDR3: TGTGCCAGCAGTGAGGCGGGAGGGTCCACAGATACGCAGTATTTT.

This clonotype was seen more than once but under ten times. The rearrangement links TRBV7-6 to TRBJ2-7, with a tentative D call TRBD1 (5 bases). Germline lookup yields CDR1 SGHVS and CDR2 FNYEAQ. The CDR3 runs 17 residues. V lost 2 bases, J lost 2 bases, and 19 bases lay in between. The CDR3 here is CASSLHSSGRVTYEQYF. The CDR3 DNA is TGTGCCAGCAGCTTACACTCTTCGGGCAGGGTGACCTACGAGCAGTACTTC.

This clonotype was counted many times. This chain connects TRBV12-3 or TRBV12-4 to TRBJ1-1; 7 bases line up with TRBD1. Trimming took 6 bases from V and 2 from J; bases not matched to a gene: 6. This CDR3 is 14 amino acids long. CDR3 sequence (DNA): TGTGCCAGCAGCTCGGGACAGACCAACACTGAAGCTTTCTTT. This sequence encodes CASSSGQTNTEAFF.

This clonotype was detected only a few times. The rearrangement uses TRBV21-1 and TRBJ2-1; the D call TRBD2 from the table was never checked on the DNA. TRBV21-1 is given as a pseudogene. This CDR3 is built from 15 residues. CDR3 protein: CASSKRGTSGREQFF. The CDR3 DNA sequence: TGTGCCAGCAGCAAAAGGGGGACTAGCGGGAGAGAGCAGTTCTTC.

In its sample, this clonotype was seen a few times. The rearrangement uses TRBV15 and TRBJ2-5, with 8 positions matching TRBD2. Trimming took 1 base from V and 3 from J; bases not matched to a gene: 7. The CDR3 totals 16 residues. Per the germline V gene, CDR1 is LNHNV and CDR2 is YYDKDF (reference sequence). DNA of the CDR3: TGTGCCACCAGCAGAGGGCCGGGACTAGAAAAAGAGACCCAGTACTTC. It encodes CATSRGPGLEKETQYF.

The rearrangement links TRBV7-9 to TRBJ1-1; D unclear. Trimming removed 0 bases at V and 3 bases at J, with 11 bases between. The CDR3 length is 15 residues. Germline-derived CDR1 and CDR2 are SEHNR and FQNEAQ (reference sequence). The CDR3 reads CASSLAGRSDTEAFF. The CDR3 nucleotides are TGTGCCAGCAGCTTAGCGGGCAGGAGCGACACTGAAGCTTTCTTT.

This chain uses TRBV7-3 with TRBJ1-6, with D uncertain. This CDR3 is 13 amino acids long. Germline V gene sequence: CDR1 SGHTA, CDR2 FQGTGA. Between the trimmed V and J ends, which lost 2 bases and 8 bases, there was a span of 7 bases. CDR3 sequence: CASSLRHDSPLHF. CDR3 DNA: TGTGCCAGCAGCTTACGACACGATTCACCCCTCCACTTT.

The V and J genes are TRBV7-9 and TRBJ1-6; no firm D call. The CDR3 has 14 amino acids. The V gene's germline CDR1 is SEHNR and CDR2 FQNEAQ (reference sequence). V dropped 0 bases and J dropped 8 bases, with 8 bases sitting between them. CDR3 DNA sequence: TGTGCCAGCAGCTTAGCGGGCCTGTATTCACCCCTCCACTTT. It yields the protein CASSLAGLYSPLHF.

The sample holds a few counts of this clonotype. The genes are TRBV27 and TRBJ1-1, with TRBD1 matching over 9 bases. V dropped 5 bases and J dropped 14; count of bases not matched to a gene: 12. The CDR3 is 13 residues long. Germline CDR1 MNHEY, CDR2 SMNVEV (reference sequence). The CDR3 reads CASSLTTGTGHFF. The DNA for the CDR3 is TGTGCCAGCAGTCTTACTACCGGGACAGGGCACTTCTTT.

Judged by abundance, this clonotype is medium-sized. The rearrangement uses TRBV5-1 and TRBJ2-3; perhaps TRBD2 as D (5 bases). The germline CDR1 and CDR2 sequences are SGHRS and YFSETQ. V gave up 3 bases and J gave up 1 base, with 12 bases separating them. The CDR3 is 15 residues long. The CDR3: CASSSLSEGTDTQYF. In nucleotides, the CDR3 is TGCGCCAGCAGCTCCCTGTCGGAGGGCACAGATACGCAGTATTTT.

This clonotype was seen repeatedly, ten times or more. J is TRBJ2-4 and V is TRBV4-2, with D uncertain. Germline lookup yields CDR1 LGHNA and CDR2 YNFKEQ. Trimming cost V 0 bases and J 1 base, with 13 bases left between them. This CDR3 comprises 17 residues. In DNA form, the CDR3 reads TGTGCCAGCAGCCAAGAGGACCCCCACTACGCCAAAAACATTCAGTACTTC. This translates into CASSQEDPHYAKNIQYF.

The table lists this clonotype with many counts. V and J are TRBV5-1 and TRBJ2-1; D is undetermined. The germline V and J ends were trimmed by 0 bases and 10 bases, with 14 bases remaining between them. The CDR3 loop spans 14 amino acids. The germline V gene has CDR1 SGHRS and CDR2 YFSETQ. CDR3 amino acids: CASSLDYRVLEQFF. In DNA, the CDR3 is TGCGCCAGCAGCTTGGATTATAGAGTACTCGAGCAGTTCTTC.

This clonotype occurred many times. The chain combines TRBV5-1 with TRBJ2-1, with D perhaps TRBD2 (6 bases). The CDR3 is 13 residues long. Between the trimmed V and J ends, which lost 7 bases and 2 bases, there was a span of 10 bases. Germline CDR1 SGHRS, CDR2 YFSETQ. DNA of the CDR3: TGCGCCAGCCGGGAGTTAACCTACAATGAGCAGTTCTTC. The encoded protein is CASRELTYNEQFF.

Details on this clonotype: This may stem from a read error, because a much larger clone lies one nucleotide away. The rearrangement joins TRBV10-3 to TRBJ2-1; 9 positions agree with TRBD1. The CDR3 extends over 18 amino acids. V lost 5 bases and J lost 1; bases outside the gene matches: 12. Germline V gives CDR1 ENHRY, CDR2 SYGVKD. This chain's CDR3 is CAISLGQGPPLSYNEQFF. DNA for the CDR3: TGTGCCATCAGTTTGGGACAGGGTCCTCCCCTATCCTACAATGAGCAGTTCTTC.

Notes on this clonotype: This may stem from a read error, because a much larger clone lies one nucleotide away. The chain links TRBV7-9 to TRBJ2-3; D might be TRBD2 (6 bases). CDR3 length: 16 amino acids. The germline gives CDR1 SEHNR, CDR2 FQNEAQ (reference sequence). For the CDR3, the DNA is TGTGCCATCAGCCCAGGACTATTTGTGGCAACAGATACGCAGTATTTT. Protein sequence: CAISPGLFVATDTQYF.

There are many counts of this clonotype. J is TRBJ1-1 and V is TRBV10-3, with D maybe TRBD1 (6 bases). Trimming cost V 2 bases and J 2 bases, with 9 bases left between them. The CDR3 loop spans 14 amino acids. Germline assignment: CDR1 ENHRY and CDR2 SYGVKD. The CDR3, as DNA: TGTGCCATCAGTGAGCAGGGGCGCAACACTGAAGCTTTCTTT. Its protein is CAISEQGRNTEAFF.

This clonotype has ten or more counts. CDR3 amino acids: CASSGGLAGRNIQYF. CDR3 nucleotide sequence: TGTGCCAGCAGTGGAGGACTAGCGGGGAGGAACATTCAGTACTTC. The V call is TRBV2, the J call TRBJ2-4, with 12 bases identical to TRBD2. The CDR3 has 15 amino acids. V lost 4 bases and J lost 7; bases outside the gene matches: 5. Germline assignment: CDR1 SNHLY and CDR2 FYNNEI.